What follows is one T cell receptor (beta chain) and its context. This clone's antigen is unknown. Nothing much larger sits one base from this clone, and base qualities are not available. The library relied on the immunoSEQ multiplex PCR assay. The source is immuneACCESS, and TCRdb retained only in-frame sequences with V and J called. Part of the clones is not carried over; for the studies checked, unresolved V genes explain less than half of this, and the remainder is unexplained. In all, the sample holds about 8,900 clones, and about 89% of those were seen once. The top ten hold 9% to 15% of the sample. Because repertoires were sampled repeatedly during chemoradiotherapy, clonal expansion in the tumor microenvironment could be followed. The data are from a study of chemoradiotherapy in HPV16-positive cancers (dated by TCRdb to about 2022). The study in broad terms: Using functional T-cell assays on cells from a couple of HPV16-positive patients, the researchers defined candidate HPV-specific T-cell clones and common TCR motifs. The study set out to ask whether T-cell immunity against the HPV oncoproteins E6 and E7 changes over the course of chemoradiotherapy and whether that immunity affects survival. The candidate HPV-specific TCRs and motifs were subsequently tracked in TCR repertoires obtained from roughly 78 patients with HPV-related cancers.

Trimming removed 8 bases from V and 2 bases from J; the gene matches leave 3 bases unexplained. Its CDR3 holds 13 amino acids, cysteine through phenylalanine. Left in the record is the CDR3 DNA by itself, 39 bases read in frame from the first base. CDR1 MNHEY and CDR2 SMNVEV are derived from the germline V gene (reference sequence). Broad study findings and their caveats: Among HPV16-positive patients, expansion of HPV-responsive T cells during chemoradiotherapy was associated with better recurrence-free survival. Expansion of candidate HPV-specific clones and E7-related TCR motifs was observed in the tumor microenvironment during treatment, whereas no such expansion was observed for non-HPV-specific T cells. Only a couple of HPV16-positive patients were used to derive the functional definition of HPV-specific T cells, and the survival association was reported for HPV16-positive patients.

The rearrangement combines TRBV27 with TRBJ2-1, with 7 bases aligning to TRBD1. The receptor comes from a human donor with HPV-associated anogenital cancer. The starting material was blood, obtained from a patient who underwent chemoradiotherapy. This receptor has the CDR3 CASATGTYNEQFF. The DNA reads as follows: TGTGCCAGCGCGACAGGGACCTACAATGAGCAGTTCTTC.